The 27 T cell receptor beta chains presented below share a single source sample, sequenced in a study of sequential checkpoint blockade in melanoma. Measured with immunoSEQ multiplex PCR; TCRdb has only the in-frame clones, and not every one. The repertoire includes approximately 3,000 clones, 27% of them detected once, and roughly 12% sits in the top ten. Treatment denoted: randomized to nivolumab then ipilimumab (arm A) or the reverse (arm B). The sequences come from tumor tissue (inferred from file names), collected from a patient given nivolumab and ipilimumab in sequence. These receptor sequences come from a human donor with melanoma.

V and J are TRBV6-8 and TRBJ2-2; D is unresolved. CDR1 is MNHGY, CDR2 SAAAGT, per germline. The CDR3 covers 12 residues. V lost 2 bases, J lost 5 bases, and 3 bases lay in between. The CDR3 DNA sequence: TGTGCCAGCAGTTACGGTACCGGGGAGCTGTTTTTT. Its translation is CASSYGTGELFF.

This clone came up a few times. The rearrangement links TRBV30 to TRBJ1-5; TRBD1 is a possible D gene (5 bases). Trimming pared 3 bases from V and 6 bases from J, leaving 12 bases between. The CDR3 extends over 13 amino acids. Germline V gives CDR1 GTSNPN, CDR2 SVGIG (reference sequence). In DNA, the CDR3 is TGTGCCTGGAGCGACAGCCCGGGTCAGCCCCAGCATTTT. Translation: CAWSDSPGQPQHF. Variable domain in full (rest from reference TRBV30 and TRBJ1-5): SQTIHQWPATLVQPVGSPLSLECTVEGTSNPNLYWYRQAAGRGLQLLFYSVGIGQISSEVPQNLSASRPQDRQFILSSKKLLLSDSGFYLCAWSDSPGQPQHFGDGTRLSIL.

The V call is TRBV29-1, the J call TRBJ2-3; unclear D gene. Germline CDR1 reads SQVTM; CDR2 reads ANQGSEA. The CDR3 extends over 12 amino acids. Trimming shortened V by 6 bases and J by 6 bases, and 13 bases separated the two germline ends. Here the CDR3 reads CSVPLLPDTQYF. The CDR3 DNA reads as TGCAGCGTACCCCTCCTCCCGGATACGCAGTATTTT.

This rearrangement joins TRBV6-8 to TRBJ2-1, with a tentative D call TRBD2 (6 bases). CDR3 size: 16 residues. Deletions cut 8 bases from V and 5 bases from J, with 22 bases between. The germline gives CDR1 MNHGY, CDR2 SAAAGT. CDR3: CASLSVGDSPNNEQFF. Written as DNA, the CDR3 is TGTGCCAGCCTGAGTGTGGGGGACTCCCCAAACAATGAGCAGTTCTTC.

This rearrangement joins TRBV19 to TRBJ2-1; D tentatively fits TRBD1 or TRBD2 (5 bases each). CDR3 length equals 15 residues. Per germline, CDR1 LNHDA and CDR2 SQIVND (reference sequence). V dropped 3 bases and J dropped 8 bases, with 17 bases sitting between them. CDR3 in amino acids: CASSIFGTVGYEQFF. In DNA, the CDR3 is TGTGCCAGTAGTATTTTTGGGACGGTAGGGTATGAGCAGTTCTTC.

This clone was observed a few times. J is TRBJ1-2 and V is TRBV9, with 10 bases fitting TRBD1. The CDR3 covers 15 residues. V trimming: 5 bases; J trimming: 4 bases; junction bases outside the gene matches: 8. Germline V gene data show CDR1 as SGDLS and CDR2 as YYNGEE. CDR3 nucleotides: TGTGCCAGCAGTCCTCCGGGACAGGGGCCCTATGGCTACACCTTC. It yields the protein CASSPPGQGPYGYTF.

The CDR3 here is CASSRVPNTEAFF. In nucleotides, the CDR3 is TGTGCCAGTAGTAGGGTCCCGAACACTGAAGCTTTCTTT. The V and J genes are TRBV19 and TRBJ1-1; D remains ambiguous. Deletions cut 4 bases from V and 1 base from J, with 7 bases between. CDR3 length: 13 amino acids. CDR1 and CDR2 (germline): LNHDA, SQIVND (reference sequence).

This clone came up a few times. The chain carries TRBV19 and TRBJ2-7; TRBD1 might be the D (6 bases). This CDR3 region has 14 residues. The ends were cut back, 3 bases at V and 2 bases at J, with 11 bases in the middle. In germline, CDR1 is LNHDA, CDR2 SQIVND (reference sequence). The CDR3 DNA reads TGTGCCAGTAGTATGGGGGCCGGAGCCTACGAGCAGTACTTC. The encoded protein is CASSMGAGAYEQYF.

V usage is TRBV11-3 and J usage is TRBJ2-7; 14 positions agree with TRBD2. V gave up 5 bases and J gave up 12 bases; unmatched junction bases: 15. CDR1 and CDR2 (germline): SGHNT, YENEEA. The CDR3 has 16 residues. The CDR3 is CASSRQAGLAGGWLYF. The CDR3 DNA follows: TGTGCCAGCAGCCGCCAGGCCGGACTAGCGGGAGGATGGTTGTACTTC.

This clone is classed as medium-sized. The V and J genes are TRBV9 and TRBJ2-2, with D possibly TRBD2 on 5 matching bases. The CDR3 has 13 amino acids. V lost 7 bases and J lost 3, with 10 bases in between. CDR1 and CDR2 from the germline V gene are SGDLS and YYNGEE. CDR3 sequence: CASGSGDTGELFF. In DNA form, the CDR3 reads TGTGCCAGCGGGTCCGGGGACACCGGGGAGCTGTTTTTT.

This clone has just a few counts. The chain links TRBV6-8 to TRBJ1-6, with 10 bases aligning to TRBD1. CDR3 size: 13 residues. J lost 14 bases, V lost 6 bases, and 7 bases had no gene match. Looked up from germline, CDR1 is MNHGY and CDR2 is SAAAGT. CDR3 in DNA: TGTGCCAGCAGGTCCGGGACAGGGGTTTCCCTCCACTTT. As protein: CASRSGTGVSLHF.

The gene calls are TRBV14 and TRBJ1-1; 8 nucleotides agree with TRBD1. V was pared by 4 bases and J by 5 bases, with 3 bases of the junction left unmatched. The V gene's germline CDR1 is SGHDN and CDR2 FVKESK. The CDR3 extends over 13 amino acids. CDR3 region: CASSLTGGTEAFF. The CDR3 DNA sequence: TGTGCCAGCAGCCTAACAGGGGGGACTGAAGCTTTCTTT.

This sequence joins TRBV11-3 and TRBJ2-3, with 7 nucleotides matching TRBD1. CDR3 size: 15 residues. Trimming cost V 5 bases and J 1 base; bases outside gene matches: 6. Germline CDR1 SGHNT, CDR2 YENEEA. The CDR3 region is CASSTRQGGTDTQYF. CDR3 sequence (DNA): TGTGCCAGCAGCACTAGACAGGGCGGCACAGATACGCAGTATTTT.

V is TRBV11-3 and J is TRBJ2-6; D not resolved. V shed 0 bases and J shed 4 bases, with 7 bases lying between them. The CDR3 has 15 residues. CDR1 SGHNT and CDR2 YENEEA come from the germline V gene. The CDR3 spells CASSLDSRGANVLTF. DNA for the CDR3: TGTGCCAGCAGCTTAGACTCGAGGGGGGCCAACGTCCTGACTTTC.

Within the sample, this clone is large (0.1 to 1%). V usage is TRBV6-8 and J usage is TRBJ2-1, with D hard to call. Trimming left V 6 bases short and J 6 bases short, with 12 bases between. The CDR3 spans 13 residues. Germline-derived CDR1 and CDR2 are MNHGY and SAAAGT. DNA of the CDR3: TGTGCCAGCAGCACCAGATCGGGCAATGAGCAGTTCTTC. Encoded protein: CASSTRSGNEQFF.

This clone came up a few times. V gene TRBV28 combines with J gene TRBJ2-7, with TRBD2 matching over 8 bases. CDR1 and CDR2 from the germline V gene are MDHEN and SYDVKM. The CDR3 is 13 amino acids. V lost 3 bases, J lost 3 bases, and 1 base stayed unmatched. In nucleotides, the CDR3 is TGTGCCAGCAGTTTTAGCGGGAACTACGAGCAGTACTTC. Translation gives CASSFSGNYEQYF.

This clone was seen a few times. The CDR3 loop reads CASSTPVPLDGYTF. The DNA for the CDR3 is TGTGCCAGCAGCACCCCCGTACCTCTAGACGGCTACACCTTC. This chain links TRBV11-3 with TRBJ1-2, with D hard to call. Germline V gene sequence: CDR1 SGHNT, CDR2 YENEEA. The V gene lost 5 bases and the J gene lost 8 bases, with 18 bases spanning the gap. The CDR3 consists of 14 residues.

The rearrangement joins TRBV6-8 to TRBJ1-5; D might be TRBD1 (5 bases). Trimming removed 5 bases at V and 3 bases at J, with 11 bases between. CDR1 and CDR2 (germline): MNHGY, SAAAGT. The CDR3 covers 14 residues. CDR3 DNA sequence: TGTGCCAGCAGTCTGGGGCCAGACAATCAGCCCCAGCATTTT. The encoded protein is CASSLGPDNQPQHF.

The table lists this clone with a few counts. The V call is TRBV11-3, the J call TRBJ2-2; D gene uncertain. V lost 5 bases and J 5 bases, leaving 15 bases between the germline ends. Germline V gene sequence: CDR1 SGHNT, CDR2 YENEEA. The CDR3 spans 15 residues. The DNA of the CDR3 is TGTGCCAGCAGCCCTCGACTCGTTGAGACCGGGGAGCTGTTTTTT. It translates to CASSPRLVETGELFF.

The chain has TRBV7-1 and TRBJ2-5; 7 nucleotides line up with TRBD1. TRBV7-1 is noted as an ORF with a role that remains uncertain. The CDR3 loop spans 13 amino acids. Trimming took 4 bases from V and 10 from J; bases not matched to a gene: 9. CDR3 nucleotide sequence: TGTGCCAGCAGCTTTGGGACAGTTCCCGTCCAGTACTTC. Its translation: CASSFGTVPVQYF.

In its sample, this clone is large. The chain employs TRBV19 and TRBJ1-3; D may be TRBD1 (5 bases). The CDR3 totals 13 residues. Deletions cut 9 bases from V and 4 bases from J, with 13 bases between. The germline V gene encodes CDR1 LNHDA and CDR2 SQIVND (reference sequence). The CDR3: CASQTARGNTIYF. The CDR3 DNA reads as TGTGCCAGCCAGACAGCTCGCGGAAACACCATATATTTT.

The chain employs TRBV30 and TRBJ2-5, with a tentative D call TRBD2 (5 bases). This CDR3 has 14 amino acids. V lost 0 bases, J lost 4 bases, and 12 bases lay in between. Germline V gives CDR1 GTSNPN, CDR2 SVGIG (reference sequence). The DNA for the CDR3 is TGTGCCTGGAGTGTACCCGGGGTCTCAGAGACCCAGTACTTC. It yields the protein CAWSVPGVSETQYF.

V is TRBV6-7 and J is TRBJ2-7; tentatively, D is TRBD1 (5 bases). TRBV6-7 is treated as an ORF (open reading frame) with a function not yet certain. V dropped 5 bases and J dropped 3 bases, with 17 bases sitting between them. The length of the CDR3 is 15 residues. The DNA for the CDR3 is TGTGCCAGCAGTGAAGGGGTGGATTATTTCTACGAGCAGTACTTC. Its protein product is CASSEGVDYFYEQYF.

The chain carries TRBV23-1 and TRBJ1-6; D gene uncertain. TRBV23-1 is labeled an ORF, and its function is uncertain. The CDR3 runs 15 residues. Trimming cost V 6 bases and J 10 bases, with 19 bases left between them. As DNA, the CDR3 is TGCGCCAGCAGCCCGTACACCGCGCTGGGGTCACCCCTCCACTTT. This codes for CASSPYTALGSPLHF.

CDR3 coding DNA: TGTGCCTGGAGTAATTCCTTAGGCAACAGACTGTTTTTT. This encodes CAWSNSLGNRLFF. V gene TRBV30 combines with J gene TRBJ1-4; D uncertain. Germline assignment: CDR1 GTSNPN and CDR2 SVGIG (reference sequence). V lost 2 bases to trimming and J lost 13 bases, with 17 bases between them. This CDR3 is built from 13 residues.

The J gene is TRBJ2-3, the V gene TRBV9, with TRBD2 matching 7 bases. The CDR3 consists of 15 residues. Germline trimming cut 3 bases from V and 1 base from J; bases unmatched to any gene: 5. Looked up from germline, CDR1 is SGDLS and CDR2 is YYNGEE. CDR3 sequence (DNA): TGTGCCAGCAGCGGCGGGAGTGGCCGCACAGATACGCAGTATTTT. It encodes CASSGGSGRTDTQYF.

This clone turned up a few times. The chain recombines TRBV10-3 with TRBJ2-3; 8 bases match TRBD1. CDR1 is ENHRY, CDR2 SYGVKD, per germline. The CDR3 contains 16 residues. The V and J ends lost 0 bases and 3 bases, in that order; junction bases with no gene match: 5. The CDR3 DNA reads as TGTGCCATCAGTGAGTCGGCGGACAGGGCAACAGATACGCAGTATTTT. Its translation is CAISESADRATDTQYF.